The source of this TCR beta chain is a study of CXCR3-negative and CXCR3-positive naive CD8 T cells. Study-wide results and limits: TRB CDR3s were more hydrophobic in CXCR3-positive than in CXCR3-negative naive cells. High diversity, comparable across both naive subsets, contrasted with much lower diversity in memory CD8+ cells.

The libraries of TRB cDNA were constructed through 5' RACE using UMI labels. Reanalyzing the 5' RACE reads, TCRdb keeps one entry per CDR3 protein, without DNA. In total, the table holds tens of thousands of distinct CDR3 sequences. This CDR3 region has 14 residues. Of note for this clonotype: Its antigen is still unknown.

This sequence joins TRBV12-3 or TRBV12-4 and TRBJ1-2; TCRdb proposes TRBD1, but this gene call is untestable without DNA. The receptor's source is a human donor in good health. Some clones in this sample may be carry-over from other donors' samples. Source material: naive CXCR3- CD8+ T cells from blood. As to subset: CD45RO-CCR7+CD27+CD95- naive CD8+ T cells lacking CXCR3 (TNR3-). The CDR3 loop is CASSPELGGYGYTF.